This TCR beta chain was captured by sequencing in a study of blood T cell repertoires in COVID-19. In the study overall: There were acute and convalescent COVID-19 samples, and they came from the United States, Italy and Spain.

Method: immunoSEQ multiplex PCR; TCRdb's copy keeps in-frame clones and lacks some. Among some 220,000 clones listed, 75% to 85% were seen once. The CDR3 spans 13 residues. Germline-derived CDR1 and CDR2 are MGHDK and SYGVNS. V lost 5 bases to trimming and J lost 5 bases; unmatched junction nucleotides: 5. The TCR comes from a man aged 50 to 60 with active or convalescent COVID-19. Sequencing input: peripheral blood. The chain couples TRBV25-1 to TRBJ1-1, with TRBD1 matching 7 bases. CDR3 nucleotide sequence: TGTGCCAGCAGTCTTACAGGGGTGACTGAAGCTTTCTTT. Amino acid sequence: CASSLTGVTEAFF.